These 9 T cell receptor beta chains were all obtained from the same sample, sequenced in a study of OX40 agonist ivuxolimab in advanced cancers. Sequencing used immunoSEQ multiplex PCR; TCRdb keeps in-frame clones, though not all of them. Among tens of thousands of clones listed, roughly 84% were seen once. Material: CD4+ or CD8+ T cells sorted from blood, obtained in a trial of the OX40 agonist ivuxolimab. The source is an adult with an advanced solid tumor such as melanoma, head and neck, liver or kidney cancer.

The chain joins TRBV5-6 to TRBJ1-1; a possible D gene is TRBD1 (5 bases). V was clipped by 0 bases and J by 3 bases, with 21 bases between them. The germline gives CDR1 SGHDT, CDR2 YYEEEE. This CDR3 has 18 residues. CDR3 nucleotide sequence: TGTGCCAGCAGCTTGGAGTTAGGTCGGCAGGGTGAGTACACTGAAGCTTTCTTT. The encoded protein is CASSLELGRQGEYTEAFF.

CDR3 nucleotides: TGCGCCTCGTACCCGGGACTAGCGGGAGGGCCGACCGGGGAGCTGTTTTTT. This codes for CASYPGLAGGPTGELFF. The gene calls are TRBV4-1 and TRBJ2-2; 16 bases agree with TRBD2. The CDR3 is 17 amino acids. V gave up 11 bases and J gave up 5 bases; unmatched junction bases: 11. Germline-derived CDR1 and CDR2 are MGHRA and YSYEKL.

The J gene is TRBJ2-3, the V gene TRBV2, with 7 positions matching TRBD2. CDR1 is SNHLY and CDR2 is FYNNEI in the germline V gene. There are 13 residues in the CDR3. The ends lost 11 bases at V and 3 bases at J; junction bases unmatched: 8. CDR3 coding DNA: TGTGCCGGCTTGGGGGAGGGAACAGATACGCAGTATTTT. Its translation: CAGLGEGTDTQYF.

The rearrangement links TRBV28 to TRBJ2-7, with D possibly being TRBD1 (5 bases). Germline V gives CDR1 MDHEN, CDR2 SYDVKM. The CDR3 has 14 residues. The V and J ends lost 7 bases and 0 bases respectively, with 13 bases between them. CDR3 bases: TGTGCCAGCATTCAACCCAGGGTCTCCTACGAGCAGTACTTC. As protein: CASIQPRVSYEQYF.

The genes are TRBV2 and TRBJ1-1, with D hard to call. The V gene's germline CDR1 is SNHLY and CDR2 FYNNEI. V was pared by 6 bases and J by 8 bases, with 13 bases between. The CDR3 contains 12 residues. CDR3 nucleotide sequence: TGTGCCAGCAGATCGATGGATAAGGAAGCTTTCTTT. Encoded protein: CASRSMDKEAFF.

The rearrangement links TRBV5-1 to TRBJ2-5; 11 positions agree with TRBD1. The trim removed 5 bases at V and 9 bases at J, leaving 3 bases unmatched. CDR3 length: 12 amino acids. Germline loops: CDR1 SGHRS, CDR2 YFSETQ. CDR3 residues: CASSWGQGAQYF. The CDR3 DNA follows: TGCGCCAGCAGTTGGGGACAGGGGGCCCAGTACTTC.

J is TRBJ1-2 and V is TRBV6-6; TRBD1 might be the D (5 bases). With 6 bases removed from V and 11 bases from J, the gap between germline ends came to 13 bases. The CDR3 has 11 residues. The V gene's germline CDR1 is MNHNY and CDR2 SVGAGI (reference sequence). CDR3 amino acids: CASSPQGLYTF. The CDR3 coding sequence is TGTGCCAGCAGCCCCCAGGGTCTATACACCTTC.

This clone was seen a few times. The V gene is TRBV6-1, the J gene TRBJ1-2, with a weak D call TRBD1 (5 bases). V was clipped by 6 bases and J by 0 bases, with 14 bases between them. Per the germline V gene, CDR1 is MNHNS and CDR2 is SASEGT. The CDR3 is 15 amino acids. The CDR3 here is CASSRQTNTNYGYTF. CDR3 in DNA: TGTGCCAGCAGCCGACAGACTAATACTAACTATGGCTACACCTTC.

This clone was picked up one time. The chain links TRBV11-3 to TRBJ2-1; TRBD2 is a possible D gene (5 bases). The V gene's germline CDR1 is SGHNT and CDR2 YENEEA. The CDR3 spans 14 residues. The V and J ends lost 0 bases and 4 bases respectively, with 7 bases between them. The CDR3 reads CASSLDGGYNEQFF. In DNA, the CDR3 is TGTGCCAGCAGCTTAGATGGCGGGTACAATGAGCAGTTCTTC. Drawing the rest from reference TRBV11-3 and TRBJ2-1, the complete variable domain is EAGVVQSPRYKIIEKKQPVAFWCNPISGHNTLYWYLQNLGQGPELLIRYENEEAVDDSQLPKDRFSAERLKGVDSTLKIQPAELGDSAVYLCASSLDGGYNEQFFGPGTRLTVL.